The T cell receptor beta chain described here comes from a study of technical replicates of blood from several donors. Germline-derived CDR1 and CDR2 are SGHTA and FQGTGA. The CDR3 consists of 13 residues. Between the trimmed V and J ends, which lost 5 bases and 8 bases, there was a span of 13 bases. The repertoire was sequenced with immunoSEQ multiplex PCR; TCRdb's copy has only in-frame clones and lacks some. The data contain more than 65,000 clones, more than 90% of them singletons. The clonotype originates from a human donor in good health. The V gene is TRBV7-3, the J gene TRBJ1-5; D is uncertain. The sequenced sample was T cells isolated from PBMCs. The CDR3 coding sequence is TGTGCCAGCAGCGAATCAGGCGGGAAGCCCCAGCATTTT. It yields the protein CASSESGGKPQHF.